This T cell receptor beta chain was recorded in a study of yellow fever vaccine responses in identical twins. The study's findings and limits: The T cell response to vaccination in identical twins was reportedly partly convergent and partly personalized.

Turning to this clonotype: Its antigen remains unidentified.

TCRdb re-called the RT-PCR reads with MiXCR, one entry per CDR3 protein. Of some 4,000 distinct CDR3 sequences listed, almost 90% are singletons. This TCR was recovered from a woman under 30 who received the yellow fever vaccine. The source material was T cells from blood (PBMCs), unsorted or a sorted subset (not recorded which), sampled before or after yellow fever vaccination (not recorded which).

CDR3 coding DNA: TGTGCCAGCAGCACCGGGACTAGCGGGGGATACACAGATACGCAGTATTTT. Translation gives CASSTGTSGGYTDTQYF. V usage is TRBV11-1 and J usage is TRBJ2-3; 14 bases are a match to TRBD2. With V trimmed by 5 bases and J by 2 bases, 6 bases remained unmatched. The germline V gene has CDR1 SGHAT and CDR2 FQDESV (reference sequence). The CDR3 sequence is 17 residues long.